This TCR beta chain derives from a study of brain metastases from non-small cell lung cancer. Points from the study as a whole: In approximately 60% of brain metastases, T-cell clones were expanded compared with matched primary tumors. Compared with primary tumors, brain metastases showed less T-cell infiltration.

In the case of this clone: Its target is unknown.

The CDR3 contains 16 residues. V lost 4 bases and J lost 6; bases outside the gene matches: 11. Germline CDR1 reads LGHDT; CDR2 reads YNNKEL (reference sequence). Some clones are missing from TCRdb's copy, which holds only in-frame ones; the method was immunoSEQ multiplex PCR. The sample lists 3,500 to 5,500 clones, about four fifths seen once, with under 8.5% in the top ten. Sample: primary lung tumor tissue. The genes are TRBV3-1 (or the pseudogene TRBV3-2) and TRBJ2-1; TRBD2 matches 8 bases. This TCR was sampled from a donor aged 40 or over with non-small cell lung cancer. CDR3: CASSPPERGPINEQFF. The CDR3 DNA reads TGTGCCAGCAGCCCTCCGGAGCGGGGGCCTATCAATGAGCAGTTCTTC.